The clone carrying this TCR beta chain was picked up one time. These data are taken from a study of Ad26.COV2.S vaccination and SARS-CoV-2 variants. Study-level information: Trial arm assignment for the donor was COV1001 Ad26.COV2.S. Intramuscularly, Ad26.COV2.S was given either once or twice, 56 days apart.

The data were produced by immunoSEQ multiplex PCR, yet TCRdb's version contains in-frame clones alone and is incomplete. The sample lists about 400,000 clones, 83% seen once, with about 7.4% in the top ten. Treatment described: 15 to 20 received Ad26.COV2.S at low or high dose, single or two shots; about 5 received placebo; per-sample allocation not given. The samples date from day 63 after the first vaccine or placebo injection. An Ad26 vector carrying the Wuhan-strain SARS-CoV-2 spike served as the vaccine. V was pared by 2 bases and J by 2 bases, with 11 bases between. Germline V gene data show CDR1 as SGHRS and CDR2 as YFSETQ. The CDR3 loop spans 14 amino acids.

The gene calls are TRBV5-1 and TRBJ2-7; weak D call: TRBD1 (6 bases). This receptor was obtained from a person aged 18 to 65 who received the Ad26.COV2.S COVID-19 vaccine or a placebo. The material was peripheral blood, obtained in a trial of Ad26.COV2.S vaccine versus placebo. CDR3 sequence (DNA): TGCGCCAGCAGCTTCAGGGGTACGGCCTACGAGCAGTACTTC. Translating it yields CASSFRGTAYEQYF.